This TCR beta chain was recovered during a study of molecular identifiers for immune sequencing clone quantification. V was pared by 6 bases and J by 5 bases, with 18 bases between. This CDR3 spans 15 amino acids. Sorting was used to obtain naive CD8 T cells (CD8+CD4-CCR7+CD45RA+). MiXCR, applied by TCRdb to the PCR reads, yields one record per CDR3 protein. The table shows some 680,000 distinct CDR3 sequences, with 25% occurring only once. This TCR came from a human donor in good health. Some libraries in this study had Jurkat cell RNA spiked in. The sequenced material came from naive CD8+ T cells from blood, with Jurkat cell RNA spiked in. The sample's subset: FACS-sorted CD8+CD4-CCR7+CD45RA+ naive T cells. V is TRBV12-3 or TRBV12-4 and J is TRBJ2-3; perhaps TRBD2 as D (6 bases). The CDR3 spells CASSGGAGGGDTQYF. The CDR3 nucleotides read TGTGCCAGCAGCGGCGGGGCGGGTGGAGGAGATACGCAGTATTTT.